This T cell receptor (beta chain) stems from a study of cytomegalovirus exposure and HLA in healthy donors. Findings and caveats of the study: A later analysis reported that several of the most significant clusters appeared to be linked to common viral pathogens, among them Epstein-Barr virus.

The PCR made use of 60 Vbeta and 13 Jbeta primers. Measured with immunoSEQ multiplex PCR; TCRdb has only the in-frame clones, and not every one. The sample shows around 100,000 clones, 70% to 85% of them seen only once. This CDR3 has 14 residues. Germline CDR1 MGHDK, CDR2 SYGVNS. For this clone: Antigen unknown.

The rearrangement links TRBV25-1 to TRBJ2-5; 11 nucleotides line up with TRBD2. Judging by the DNA end, TRBJ2-7 fits better; the J call may be wrong. The sequencing sample was made of PBMCs. This clonotype was sampled from a woman in her thirties or forties in good health and CMV-seropositive. CDR3 in amino acids: CASTTSGRGYEQYF. The CDR3 DNA reads as TGTGCCAGCACCACTAGCGGGAGAGGGTACGAGCAGTACTTC.